These 7 T cell receptor beta chains came from one sample sequenced in a study of blood T cell repertoires in COVID-19. This table comes from immunoSEQ multiplex PCR, and its TCRdb copy is limited to in-frame clones, with some not included. Counted here are 200,000 or so clones, roughly four fifths occurring once; the ten biggest clones make up less than 2%. Sequences were obtained from PBMCs or T cells enriched from blood (not recorded which). The receptors stem from a man in his 60s who had recovered from COVID-19.

The chain recombines TRBV11-2 with TRBJ1-2; 9 bases agree with TRBD1. The germline V gene has CDR1 SGHAT and CDR2 FQNNGV. The CDR3 contains 15 residues. The V and J ends lost 1 base and 4 bases, in that order; junction bases with no gene match: 4. The CDR3 reads CASSLGGTGIYGYTF. The CDR3 DNA is TGTGCCAGCAGCTTAGGAGGGACAGGGATCTATGGCTACACCTTC.

The J gene is TRBJ1-6, the V gene TRBV21-1; the table assigns TRBD1, which was not confirmed against the DNA. TRBV21-1 is noted as a pseudogene. CDR3 size: 16 residues. This chain's CDR3 is CASSKEDGRENSPLHF. The CDR3 DNA reads TGTGCCAGCAGCAAAGAGGACGGCAGGGAAAATTCACCCCTCCACTTT.

V usage is TRBV3-1 (or the pseudogene TRBV3-2) and J usage is TRBJ1-6; D unclear. Per germline, CDR1 LGHDT and CDR2 YNNKEL (reference sequence). CDR3 length: 13 amino acids. V lost 4 bases and J lost 10, with 11 bases in between. The CDR3, as DNA: TGTGCCAGCAGCCCCACTGCCCAATCACCCCTCCACTTT. Its translation is CASSPTAQSPLHF.

The chain has TRBV2 and TRBJ1-5; tentative D call: TRBD1 (6 bases). With 2 bases removed from V and 4 bases from J, the gap between germline ends came to 9 bases. The CDR3 consists of 14 residues. The V gene's germline CDR1 is SNHLY and CDR2 FYNNEI. CDR3 loop: CASSETRGNQPQHF. The DNA of the CDR3 is TGTGCCAGCAGTGAAACCAGGGGTAATCAGCCCCAGCATTTT. Supplemented by reference TRBV2 and TRBJ1-5, the full variable domain reads EPEVTQTPSHQVTQMGQEVILRCVPISNHLYFYWYRQILGQKVEFLVSFYNNEISEKSEIFDDQFSVERPDGSNFTLKIRSTKLEDSAMYFCASSETRGNQPQHFGDGTRLSIL.

This chain uses TRBV7-9 with TRBJ1-1; no clear D. The CDR3 covers 15 residues. Germline values: CDR1 SEHNR, CDR2 FQNEAQ (reference sequence). V was pared by 5 bases and J by 1 base, with 14 bases between. The CDR3 region has the DNA TGTGCCAGCAGCACCGGACGGACTCCGAACACTGAAGCTTTCTTT. It is translated as CASSTGRTPNTEAFF.

This clone was seen only a few times. This chain links TRBV4-1 with TRBJ2-2; 10 bases map to TRBD1. Germline V gene data show CDR1 as MGHRA and CDR2 as YSYEKL. Trimming cost V 0 bases and J 2 bases; bases outside gene matches: 3. The CDR3 loop spans 17 amino acids. CDR3 sequence: CASSQERQGANTGELFF. CDR3 DNA: TGCGCCAGCAGCCAAGAGAGACAGGGGGCAAACACCGGGGAGCTGTTTTTT.

The genes are TRBV12-5 and TRBJ2-7; a possible D gene is TRBD1 (5 bases). Germline CDR1 LGHNT, CDR2 FRNRAP. Trimming left V 4 bases short and J 3 bases short, with 19 bases between. This CDR3 has 16 amino acids. CDR3 DNA: TGTGCTAGTGGTTCCCACGAGACAGCTTCCTTCTACGAGCAGTACTTC. Translating it yields CASGSHETASFYEQYF.